The 13 T cell receptor beta chains below all came from one sample that was sequenced in a study of T cells in Graves' hyperthyroidism and ophthalmopathy. The source material, RNA transcripts, was used to amplify TCR beta CDR3 regions. In the first-round RT-PCR of the TCR CDR3, the HTBI primer set was used. MiXCR was run by TCRdb on the multiplex PCR reads, yielding one entry per CDR3 protein. The sample consists of roughly 420,000 distinct CDR3 sequences, more than 15% of them appearing once. The sequenced sample consisted of blood. The origin of the receptors is a woman under 30 with Graves' hyperthyroidism.

This chain connects TRBV10-3 to TRBJ1-3, with D possibly TRBD1 on 6 matching bases. This CDR3 has 13 residues. The germline V gene encodes CDR1 ENHRY and CDR2 SYGVKD. V lost 6 bases and J lost 0, with 6 bases in between. DNA of the CDR3: TGTGCCATCAGGGACAGCTCTGGAAACACCATATATTTT. This codes for CAIRDSSGNTIYF.

This chain joins TRBV5-1 and TRBJ2-3, with D perhaps matching TRBD1 (6 bases). The length of the CDR3 is 14 residues. Deletions cut 2 bases from V and 5 bases from J, with 12 bases between. In germline, CDR1 is SGHRS, CDR2 YFSETQ. CDR3: CASSFQGGRDTQYF. For the CDR3, the DNA is TGCGCCAGCAGCTTTCAAGGGGGACGAGATACGCAGTATTTT.

This clonotype was counted between two and nine times. J is TRBJ1-2 and V is TRBV6-6; D is possibly TRBD1 (5 bases). Per the germline V gene, CDR1 is MNHNY and CDR2 is SVGAGI (reference sequence). The V gene lost 2 bases and the J gene lost 2 bases, with 12 bases spanning the gap. The CDR3 contains 15 residues. Here the CDR3 DNA reads TGTGCCAGCAGTTACGAGGCCAGGGAAAACTATGGCTACACCTTC. This gives the protein CASSYEARENYGYTF.

With respect to this clonotype: A much larger clone differs from this one at a single base, so this may be a read error. The chain uses TRBV6-2 or TRBV6-3 and TRBJ1-1; D call uncertain. Trimming pared 4 bases from V and 10 bases from J, leaving 10 bases between. The CDR3 is made up of 11 amino acids. Looked up from germline, CDR1 is MNHEY and CDR2 is SVGEGT. CDR3 amino acids: CASSFPGGAFF. The DNA for the CDR3 is TGTGCCAGCAGTTTCCCTGGTGGAGCTTTCTTT.

This clonotype was picked up many times. The chain recombines TRBV20-1 with TRBJ1-2; the D gene is possibly TRBD1 (5 bases). The CDR3 spans 14 residues. Trimming removed 5 bases from V and 8 bases from J, with 21 bases in between. Germline CDR1 and CDR2: DFQATT and SNEGSKA (reference sequence). The CDR3 loop is CSAPMGQGRGGYTF. The CDR3 DNA follows: TGCAGTGCTCCAATGGGGCAGGGAAGAGGCGGCTACACCTTC.

V gene TRBV6-1 combines with J gene TRBJ2-3; 11 nucleotides align to TRBD2. The CDR3 covers 17 residues. Germline-derived CDR1 and CDR2 are MNHNS and SASEGT. J lost 2 bases, V lost 7 bases, and 11 bases had no gene match. Here the CDR3 reads CASMRSGTSGTTDTQYF. In nucleotides, the CDR3 is TGTGCCAGCATGAGGAGCGGGACTAGCGGCACCACAGATACGCAGTATTTT.

In this sample, this clonotype turned up many times. The chain has TRBV6-1 and TRBJ2-1; 7 bases are a match to TRBD2. V was pared by 11 bases and J by 7 bases, with 20 bases of the junction left unmatched. Germline values: CDR1 MNHNS, CDR2 SASEGT. This CDR3 region has 16 residues. This CDR3 is CAHTGRSLSNTNEQFF. CDR3 nucleotides: TGTGCCCACACCGGGAGGAGCCTCTCAAACACGAATGAGCAGTTCTTC.

The J gene is TRBJ1-1, the V gene TRBV24-1; 7 positions match TRBD1. In germline, CDR1 is KGHDR, CDR2 SFDVKD. The CDR3 contains 12 residues. V lost 10 bases, J lost 2 bases, and 3 bases stayed unmatched. The DNA of the CDR3 is TGTGCCACAGGGGGCCCTAACACTGAAGCTTTCTTT. Protein product: CATGGPNTEAFF.

The V and J genes are TRBV6-5 and TRBJ2-7; D gene ambiguous. V lost 0 bases, J lost 1 base, and 13 bases lay in between. Germline assignment: CDR1 MNHEY and CDR2 SVGAGI. CDR3 length: 16 residues. CDR3 in amino acids: CASSYSRSGGSYEQYF. The DNA of the CDR3 is TGTGCCAGCAGTTACTCGAGGTCAGGTGGGTCCTACGAGCAGTACTTC.

This clonotype has a single count. A much larger clone is a single base away; this may be a read error. J is TRBJ1-6 and V is TRBV4-3, with D perhaps TRBD1 (5 bases). Germline-derived CDR1 and CDR2 are LGHNA and YSLEER. CDR3 length equals 17 residues. For the CDR3, the DNA is TGCGCCAGCGGCCAAGGGAGACAGAGGGCGAATAATTCACCCCTCCACTTT. It translates to CASGQGRQRANNSPLHF.

This clonotype was counted ten times or more. This rearrangement joins TRBV6-1 to TRBJ1-1, with no clear D. Deletions cut 1 base from V and 10 bases from J, with 7 bases between. The CDR3 sequence is 11 residues long. Germline lookup yields CDR1 MNHNS and CDR2 SASEGT. The CDR3, as DNA: TGTGCCAGCAGTGAAGGCGGGTTAGCTTTCTTT. It is translated as CASSEGGLAFF.

This clonotype was observed at least ten times. This chain joins TRBV6-6 and TRBJ1-5; TRBD1 matches 7 bases. V was clipped by 2 bases and J by 6 bases; unmatched bases: 10. Germline values: CDR1 MNHNY, CDR2 SVGAGI (reference sequence). The CDR3 covers 16 residues. The DNA for the CDR3 is TGTGCCAGCAGTTACAGGGCAGGGGGAATGCCTCAGCCCCAGCATTTT. Its protein is CASSYRAGGMPQPQHF.

This clonotype has ten or more counts. The chain links TRBV6-1 to TRBJ1-5; TRBD1 might be the D (6 bases). The CDR3 has 14 amino acids. V was cut by 2 bases and J by 6 bases, with 11 bases left in between. Germline V gene lookup returns CDR1 MNHNS and CDR2 SASEGT. The CDR3 loop is CASSETGFLQPQHF. The CDR3 nucleotides are TGTGCCAGCAGTGAAACAGGGTTCCTTCAGCCCCAGCATTTT.